The 30 T cell receptor beta chains below come from one sample, sequenced in a study of blood T cell repertoires in COVID-19 (dated by TCRdb to about 2020). Library method: the immunoSEQ multiplex PCR assay. TCRdb carries this immuneACCESS record with in-frame sequences only. Its versions omit some clonotypes, under half of them owing to an unresolved V gene in the studies checked, with the rest unexplained. For this sample the table gives 300,000 to 350,000 clones, of which roughly 89% were detected only once. Approximately 4.1% of the sample lies in the top ten. Material: peripheral blood. These receptors all come from a woman aged 55-69 years with COVID-19, enrolled during active disease.

The CDR3: CASSVGVKNSPLHF. The CDR3 coding sequence is TGTGCCAGCAGTGTGGGCGTTAAAAATTCACCCCTCCACTTT. The chain recombines TRBV25-1 with TRBJ1-6; no reliable D call. CDR1 is MGHDK and CDR2 is SYGVNS in the germline V gene. The CDR3 runs 14 residues. V lost 4 bases and J lost 7, with 11 bases in between.

This clone was counted between two and nine times. The V gene is TRBV2, the J gene TRBJ2-2; perhaps TRBD2 as D (6 bases). Trimming cost V 6 bases and J 4 bases, with 18 bases left between them. In germline, CDR1 is SNHLY, CDR2 FYNNEI. The CDR3 has 16 amino acids. CDR3 coding DNA: TGTGCCAGCAGGGAACCCGGGAGAGGGTCCACCGGGGAGCTGTTTTTT. Protein: CASREPGRGSTGELFF.

The chain joins TRBV23-1 to TRBJ1-3; 9 nucleotides align to TRBD1. TRBV23-1 is treated as an ORF (open reading frame) with a function not yet certain. CDR3 size: 13 residues. J lost 7 bases, V lost 8 bases, and 6 bases had no gene match. CDR3 coding DNA: TGCGCCAGCCTTACAGGGGGCCGGAACACCATATATTTT. It is translated as CASLTGGRNTIYF.

J is TRBJ1-2 and V is TRBV3-1 (or the pseudogene TRBV3-2); TRBD1 aligns across 9 bases. Unmatched junction bases numbered 4, after V lost 4 bases and J lost 10 bases. There are 12 residues in the CDR3. Germline V gives CDR1 LGHDT, CDR2 YNNKEL (reference sequence). CDR3 in DNA: TGTGCCAGCAGCCCGGGACAGGGATCCTACACCTTC. Translated: CASSPGQGSYTF.

A word on this clone: In the same sample, other DNA sequences code for this CDR3. The rearrangement joins TRBV19 to TRBJ1-1; 8 nucleotides line up with TRBD1. J lost 4 bases, V lost 5 bases, and 3 bases had no gene match. This CDR3 region has 13 residues. Germline-derived CDR1 and CDR2 are LNHDA and SQIVND (reference sequence). CDR3 sequence reads: CASSLGQGTEAFF. The CDR3 nucleotides read TGTGCCAGTAGTCTCGGACAGGGCACTGAAGCTTTCTTT.

This clone was counted only a few times. V and J are TRBV2 and TRBJ1-4; 10 bases fit TRBD1. The trim removed 6 bases at V and 2 bases at J, leaving 3 bases unmatched. The length of the CDR3 is 15 residues. Looked up from germline, CDR1 is SNHLY and CDR2 is FYNNEI. DNA of the CDR3: TGTGCCAGCAGCAGACAGGGGGCCACTAATGAAAAACTGTTTTTT. This translates into CASSRQGATNEKLFF.

This sequence joins TRBV24-1 and TRBJ1-5, with TRBD1 identical over 7 bases. Per the germline V gene, CDR1 is KGHDR and CDR2 is SFDVKD. V gave up 4 bases and J gave up 6 bases; unmatched junction bases: 8. The CDR3 consists of 15 residues. The CDR3 DNA is TGTGCCACCAGTGACTCCGGACAGGCAGGTCAGCCCCAGCATTTT. As protein: CATSDSGQAGQPQHF.

The chain is built from TRBV28 and TRBJ2-7, with 9 bases identical to TRBD1. Germline CDR1 and CDR2: MDHEN and SYDVKM. This CDR3 spans 15 amino acids. After removal of 6 bases from V and 2 bases from J, the junction contained 8 bases not matched to a gene. The CDR3 DNA follows: TGTGCCAGCAGAGCACCGGGACAGGGTCCCTACGAGCAGTACTTC. Residues: CASRAPGQGPYEQYF. The entire variable domain, with the rest obtained from reference TRBV28 and TRBJ2-7, is as follows: DVKVTQSSRYLVKRTGEKVFLECVQDMDHENMFWYRQDPGLGLRLIYFSYDVKMKEKGDIPEGYSVSREKKERFSLILESASTNQTSMYLCASRAPGQGPYEQYFGPGTRLTVT.

The rearrangement uses TRBV5-5 and TRBJ2-1, with 9 positions matching TRBD1. The ends lost 5 bases at V and 9 bases at J; junction bases unmatched: 12. The germline gives CDR1 SGHKS, CDR2 YYEKEE (reference sequence). This CDR3 comprises 15 residues. The CDR3 loop is CASRRRGTGSGEQFF. Written as DNA, the CDR3 is TGTGCCAGCAGGAGGCGGGGGACAGGGTCCGGTGAGCAGTTCTTC.

In regard to this clone: One junction end does not reproduce the germline sequence, and a read error may be involved. The identical CDR3 is also encoded by other nucleotide sequences in the sample. This chain joins TRBV12-3 or TRBV12-4 and TRBJ1-2; D may be TRBD1 (5 bases). This CDR3 region has 13 residues. In DNA form, the CDR3 reads TGTGCCAGCAGCTTAGGGGCCAACTATGGCTACACCTTC. Amino acids: CASSLGANYGYTF.

The chain couples TRBV19 to TRBJ1-2; tentative D call: TRBD1 (5 bases). Per the germline V gene, CDR1 is LNHDA and CDR2 is SQIVND (reference sequence). The CDR3 runs 18 residues. V shed 4 bases and J shed 0 bases, with 21 bases lying between them. The CDR3 bases are TGTGCCAGTAGTACCCCGAGTGTCAGGGAAGGATCTAACTATGGCTACACCTTC. This encodes CASSTPSVREGSNYGYTF.

This clone was picked up one time. As DNA, the CDR3 is TGTGCCAGCAGCCCCACGGGACAGGGGGCCGAGCAGTACTTC. Protein sequence: CASSPTGQGAEQYF. V gene TRBV5-4 combines with J gene TRBJ2-7; TRBD1 aligns across 12 bases. From germline, CDR1 is SGHNT and CDR2 YYREEE (reference sequence). V lost 4 bases, J lost 6 bases, and 5 bases stayed unmatched. This CDR3 region has 14 residues.

This rearrangement joins TRBV7-2 to TRBJ2-5; D may be TRBD2 (7 bases). CDR1 is SGHTA, CDR2 FQGNSA, per germline. The CDR3 sequence is 14 residues long. Between the trimmed V and J ends, which lost 6 bases and 2 bases, there was a span of 13 bases. The CDR3 reads CASSKGGGQETQYF. CDR3 DNA sequence: TGTGCCAGCAGTAAGGGGGGGGGTCAAGAGACCCAGTACTTC.

In regard to this clone: An end of the junction differs from the germline gene, which may be a read error. This rearrangement joins TRBV30 to TRBJ1-2; the D gene is possibly TRBD1 (5 bases). Germline V CDR1 and CDR2: GTSNPN, SVGIG (reference sequence). This CDR3 region has 11 residues. This CDR3 is CAWSVPGPGAF. The CDR3 nucleotides are TGTGCCTGGAGTGTACCGGGGCCGGGGGCCTTC.

V and J are TRBV28 and TRBJ1-3, with 7 positions matching TRBD1. Trimming at V came to 6 bases and at J to 2 bases, leaving 7 bases not matched to a gene. The length of the CDR3 is 15 residues. CDR1 and CDR2 (germline): MDHEN, SYDVKM. The CDR3 sequence: CASSLAGGAGNTIYF. The CDR3 DNA reads TGTGCCAGCAGCCTCGCAGGGGGAGCTGGAAACACCATATATTTT.

A word on this clone: This sample includes further DNA sequences coding for the same CDR3. The chain employs TRBV5-1 and TRBJ1-1; D is undetermined. The CDR3 has 13 amino acids. The germline gives CDR1 SGHRS, CDR2 YFSETQ. With 0 bases removed from V and 4 bases from J, the gap between germline ends came to 7 bases. CDR3 nucleotide sequence: TGCGCCAGCAGCTTGGTGGCAGGCACTGAAGCTTTCTTT. Protein product: CASSLVAGTEAFF.

The chain uses TRBV7-8 and TRBJ1-2, with D perhaps TRBD1 (6 bases). V was clipped by 5 bases and J by 4 bases, with 11 bases between them. The CDR3 contains 13 residues. Germline-derived CDR1 and CDR2 are SGHVS and FQNEAQ. Here the CDR3 reads CASSQTGAYGYTF. The CDR3 nucleotides read TGTGCCAGCAGCCAGACAGGAGCCTATGGCTACACCTTC.

As concerns this clone: The CDR3 does not end in the conserved phenylalanine or tryptophan, so this is likely a read error. The V call is TRBV12-3 or TRBV12-4, the J call TRBJ1-1; D remains unclear. The V and J ends lost 2 bases and 5 bases respectively, with 6 bases between them. CDR3 length: 12 residues. The CDR3 loop reads CASSLSQTEAFL. CDR3 coding DNA: TGTGCCAGCAGTTTAAGTCAGACTGAAGCTTTCCTT.

J is TRBJ1-1 and V is TRBV6-1, with 9 bases aligning to TRBD1. The ends lost 2 bases at V and 2 bases at J; junction bases unmatched: 6. Germline V gene data show CDR1 as MNHNS and CDR2 as SASEGT. The CDR3 length is 16 residues. Written as DNA, the CDR3 is TGTGCCAGCAGTGAATTGACTACAGGGGGCAACACTGAAGCTTTCTTT. This codes for CASSELTTGGNTEAFF.

The chain combines TRBV19 with TRBJ2-1; 9 bases fit TRBD2. J gave up 0 bases and V 5 bases, and 8 bases lay outside the gene matches. This CDR3 region has 17 residues. CDR1 and CDR2 from the germline V gene are LNHDA and SQIVND (reference sequence). CDR3 in amino acids: CASSHPGRGGSYNEQFF. CDR3 DNA: TGTGCCAGTAGTCACCCGGGGCGGGGGGGCTCCTACAATGAGCAGTTCTTC.

The V gene is TRBV6-6, the J gene TRBJ1-4; D may be TRBD1 (5 bases). CDR1 is MNHNY, CDR2 SVGAGI, per germline (reference sequence). The CDR3 totals 15 residues. Trimming cost V 7 bases and J 3 bases, with 15 bases left between them. CDR3 region: CASNVLGGSNEKLFF. As DNA, the CDR3 is TGTGCCAGCAACGTACTGGGGGGTTCTAATGAAAAACTGTTTTTT.

The chain recombines TRBV4-1 with TRBJ1-4; 8 nucleotides align to TRBD1. This CDR3 spans 17 amino acids. After removal of 0 bases from V and 7 bases from J, the junction contained 10 bases not matched to a gene. Germline values: CDR1 MGHRA, CDR2 YSYEKL. The CDR3 reads CASSQDVGPGGREKLFF. DNA of the CDR3: TGCGCCAGCAGCCAAGATGTCGGTCCAGGGGGCCGTGAAAAACTGTTTTTT.

The chain combines TRBV15 with TRBJ2-2, with D maybe TRBD2 (5 bases). Trimming took off 5 bases at V and 3 bases at J, with 13 bases between the two ends. The CDR3 has 15 amino acids. Germline CDR1 LNHNV, CDR2 YYDKDF (reference sequence). The CDR3 nucleotides are TGTGCCACCAGCCGAGGGCCCCGGGACACCGGGGAGCTGTTTTTT. Translated, it gives CATSRGPRDTGELFF.

The V and J genes are TRBV18 and TRBJ2-1; 14 bases line up with TRBD2. CDR3 size: 17 residues. J lost 2 bases, V lost 3 bases, and 3 bases had no gene match. The germline CDR1 and CDR2 sequences are KGHSH and LQKENI. CDR3 coding DNA: TGTGCCAGCTCACCGGGACTAGCGGGGGAGACCTACAATGAGCAGTTCTTC. Protein: CASSPGLAGETYNEQFF.

There are a few counts of this clone. The V and J genes are TRBV5-8 and TRBJ2-2, with TRBD1 matching 9 bases. The CDR3 is 18 amino acids. The germline CDR1 and CDR2 sequences are SGHTS and YDEGEE. V was clipped by 0 bases and J by 1 base; unmatched bases: 7. CDR3 in amino acids: CASSLDRGRGENTGELFF. CDR3 DNA sequence: TGTGCCAGCAGCTTGGACAGGGGGCGCGGGGAGAACACCGGGGAGCTGTTTTTT.

The chain carries TRBV5-1 and TRBJ2-1, with D perhaps matching TRBD1 (5 bases). This CDR3 spans 13 amino acids. In germline, CDR1 is SGHRS, CDR2 YFSETQ. Between the trimmed V and J ends, which lost 4 bases and 9 bases, there was a span of 14 bases. The CDR3 coding sequence is TGCGCCAGCAGCAGGCAGGGTGACGTTGAGCAGTTCTTC. As protein: CASSRQGDVEQFF.

The rearrangement joins TRBV29-1 to TRBJ2-7; 7 bases are shared with TRBD2. The germline V gene encodes CDR1 SQVTM and CDR2 ANQGSEA. The J segment lost 4 bases and the V segment lost 4 bases, leaving 4 bases of the junction unmatched. CDR3 length equals 12 residues. The CDR3, as DNA: TGCAGCGTTGGGGAGGGAGTGTACGAGCAGTACTTC. Protein: CSVGEGVYEQYF.

The chain combines TRBV9 with TRBJ1-3; no clear D gene. V lost 3 bases and J lost 6, with 7 bases in between. The CDR3 runs to 12 residues. Germline CDR1 SGDLS, CDR2 YYNGEE. The CDR3: CASSAAENTIYF. DNA for the CDR3: TGTGCCAGCAGCGCCGCGGAAAACACCATATATTTT. Drawing the rest from reference TRBV9 and TRBJ1-3, the complete variable domain is DSGVTQTPKHLITATGQRVTLRCSPRSGDLSVYWYQQSLDQGLQFLIQYYNGEERAKGNILERFSAQQFPDLHSELNLSSLELGDSALYFCASSAAENTIYFGEGSWLTVV.

V is TRBV19 and J is TRBJ1-6, with a weak D call TRBD1 (6 bases). The germline gives CDR1 LNHDA, CDR2 SQIVND (reference sequence). There are 16 residues in the CDR3. V lost 3 bases and J lost 4, with 13 bases in between. The CDR3 nucleotides are TGTGCCAGTAGTATGAACGGACAGACGTATAATTCACCCCTCCACTTT. Its protein is CASSMNGQTYNSPLHF.

This clone appeared a single time. The chain joins TRBV29-1 to TRBJ1-2; 7 bases are shared with TRBD1. V lost 7 bases to trimming and J lost 4 bases; unmatched junction nucleotides: 6. The germline V gene encodes CDR1 SQVTM and CDR2 ANQGSEA. The CDR3 consists of 12 residues. CDR3 sequence: CSGARQGYGYTF. The CDR3 DNA sequence: TGCAGCGGGGCTCGACAGGGCTATGGCTACACCTTC.